Detailed here is one T cell receptor beta chain. Its antigen is still unknown. This record comes from a study of shared clonotypes between healthy human individuals. Findings of the study overall: Unshared clonotypes carried lower generation probabilities than those common to all four donors.

Method: immunoSEQ multiplex PCR; TCRdb's copy keeps in-frame clones and lacks some. The sample yields 2 million to 2.5 million clones, under 95% seen once. The germline CDR1 and CDR2 sequences are MDHEN and SYDVKM. The trim removed 6 bases at V and 1 base at J, leaving 5 bases unmatched. The CDR3 loop spans 15 amino acids. Input material: naive CD4+ T cells from PBMCs. The subset is: CD45RA+ positively selected. The chain links TRBV28 to TRBJ2-2; 7 positions match TRBD2. This receptor was taken from a man aged 18 to 30 in good health. Some clones in this sample may be carry-over from other donors' samples. The CDR3 sequence is CASRHSGLNTGELFF. The CDR3 nucleotides read TGTGCCAGCAGACATAGCGGGCTGAACACCGGGGAGCTGTTTTTT.